The TCR beta chain described here comes from a study of cytomegalovirus exposure and HLA in healthy donors (dated 2017 in TCRdb). Notes on the research overall: In an earlier analysis of fewer than 750 of the donors, roughly 300 Gb of sequence data and some 120 million unique TCR beta sequences from 180 million or so T cells were reported. About 320 gigabases of sequencing data and approximately 80 million unique TCR sequences were included in an early release covering over 600 HLA-typed donors. Of the 300 to 450 genotyped donors, 75% to 85% were placed in the genetic ancestry cluster associated with self-reported Caucasian donors. The study aimed to test whether signatures of past pathogen exposure could be identified by cataloging public T cell receptors. The study used immunosequencing to profile the T cell repertoires of approximately 630 subjects and linked those repertoires to cytomegalovirus serostatus. In addition to the first cohort of several hundred subjects, a separate validation cohort of 120 different subjects was used. To predict cytomegalovirus infection status, the study brought together high-throughput TCR immunosequencing, statistical association of individual TCRs with disease status, and machine learning. To study patterns of TCR occurrence, a later analysis re-analyzed previously published TCR beta repertoires from several hundred donors and added high-resolution HLA genotyping. Rather than using new phenotypic data, the later analysis identified candidate immune exposures from TCR beta sequences and from how often those sequences occurred across donors. An earlier analysis of fewer than 750 of the donors used high-throughput TCR beta sequencing to judge whether each TCR beta V gene segment behaved as functional or pseudogenic. Alongside the repertoire data, information on donor age, sex, ethnicity and CMV serostatus was compiled. Genome-wide SNP genotypes for about three fifths of the 666 donors were used in a later genetic analysis, which treated that subset as a discovery cohort. All discovery cohort repertoires had been generated on a single sequencing platform. HLA typing covered class I and class II loci at four-digit resolution. Typing coverage differed by locus: A, B, C, DRB1 and DQB1 were typed in roughly 620-640 donors, DQA1 in about 560, DPA1 in approximately 600, and DPB1 in about 450. Roughly 5 DR-DQ haplotypes were treated as single units for association and clustering because of strong linkage in the cohort. Across around 400 genotyped donors of the cohort, an average of about 200,000 unique TCR beta nucleotide sequences per donor were sequenced, and approximately 17% of those sequences were non-productive.

In total, approximately 700 healthy bone marrow donors made up the cohort. At the time of sampling, all cohort members were nominally healthy, though unrecorded immune exposures were likely present. The donor was CMV seropositive and belonged to the group of 250 to 350 seropositive cohort members. A peripheral blood sample was collected from each donor, and TCR beta sequencing was performed on peripheral blood mononuclear cells. The Qiagen DNeasy Blood Extraction Kit was used to extract genomic DNA from the blood cell samples. Libraries were constructed by the immunoSEQ multiplex PCR assay. For the multiplex PCR, a mixture combining 60 forward primers for TCR Vbeta segments and 13 reverse primers for TCR Jbeta segments was used. A multiplex PCR assay on genomic DNA amplified the CDR3 region of rearranged TCR beta genes. On the Illumina HiSeq System, the amplified TCR beta libraries were sequenced as 87-base-pair reads. The original methods were these. A later analysis tallied around 82 million unique TCR beta chains across the 666 repertoires, and about 12 million of those chains were shared by two or more donors. To remove PCR and sequencing errors, raw reads were error-corrected and collapsed into unique sequences using a nearest-neighbor algorithm that merged closely related sequences. CDR3 sequences were aligned to IMGT reference sequences to assign V, D and J gene segments. For a sequence to be retained, a match of at least six nucleotides was required to both a V gene segment and a J gene segment. A rearrangement was called productive if the CDR3 had no stop codons and remained in frame with V and J, and every other rearrangement was called non-productive. Following IMGT convention, CDR3 was defined as the stretch from the second conserved V-encoded cysteine up to the conserved J-encoded phenylalanine. Sequences without an unambiguous match to a single V gene segment were excluded from the earlier analysis of almost 600 of the donors. In an earlier analysis of 587 of the donors, a V segment was called functional when productive rearrangements were above 56.7%, and segregating when the standard deviation between donors exceeded 5%. To diagnose cytomegalovirus status from the catalog of TCR beta chain sequences, a statistical classification framework was built. V and J gene assignment, in a later analysis, came from comparing TCR nucleotide sequences with IMGT/GENE-DB human TR gene sequences. In a later analysis, CDR3 sequences and most-parsimonious VDJ recombination scenarios were assigned using the TCRdist pipeline. In a later analysis, each TCR beta chain was defined by its CDR3 amino acid sequence together with its V-gene family, and reads lacking a unique V-gene family were excluded. A later analysis removed 550 to 650 highly shared, low-generation-probability nucleotide sequences to deal with suspected cross-contamination and a sequencing artifact. For each public chain, a later analysis derived a clonal expansion index from normalized ranks of inferred template counts within each repertoire. In a later analysis, generation probabilities were computed using a VDJ recombination model fitted to out-of-frame rearrangements, and the results were checked against IGoR. In a later analysis, hypergeometric tests were used to score TCR-TCR, TCR-HLA and TCR-CMV co-occurrence, with a repertoire-size bias correction applied to TCR pairs. To estimate false discovery rates, a later analysis permuted the HLA or CMV assignments 20 times. In a later analysis, co-occurring TCRs were grouped using DBSCAN, and TCRdist sequence similarity was added for clustering within HLA-allele-positive subsets. Co-occurrence clustering excluded repertoires with fewer than 30,000 or more than 120,000 public chains, plus five with anomalous nucleotide sharing. Drawn from immuneACCESS, this table holds only the in-frame rearrangements with V and J called that TCRdb kept. Clones are partly lost; checked studies trace under half to an unresolved V gene and leave the rest unexplained. The V and J calls and clone size were taken over from that table, and D and trimming were inferred from the DNA. The sample includes over 40,000 clones, with 75% to 90% observed a single time. Roughly 8% of the sample rests with the top ten.

Results the study describes overall, beyond this receptor: Several of the top co-occurrence clusters appeared to be linked to parvovirus B19, influenza, CMV and Epstein-Barr virus, according to a later analysis. In a later genetic analysis, a missense DCLRE1C variant was associated with V-gene and J-gene trimming of TCR beta chains, and the association was replicated in an independent cohort. The study gave a list of about 160 TCR beta chains associated with cytomegalovirus. When HLA alleles, especially DR and DQ, strongly co-occurred, TCR associations were difficult to assign to individual alleles. An earlier analysis of 587 of the donors showed that most TCR beta V segments appeared in productive rearrangements either about 87% or about 30% of the time, which broadly matched IMGT annotations. The 87-base-pair reads could not distinguish some IMGT-functional V segments, including TRBV6-2 and TRBV6-3, so those segments were excluded. The classifier was reported to diagnose cytomegalovirus status with high specificity and sensitivity in both the original and validation cohorts. Three of the identified cytomegalovirus-associated TCR beta chains were confirmed in vitro to be specific for cytomegalovirus antigens. The authors suggested that the approach could potentially be generalized to other disease states and immunological phenotypes. The presence/absence analyses assumed that sequencing depth was roughly uniform across donors, and that assumption may not be true. A later analysis found that most CMV-associated TCR beta chains appeared HLA-restricted, with HLA associations seemingly driven largely by CMV exposure. Most TCR sequences were seen in very few donors, while some public TCRs were found in many individuals. A later analysis found that TCR association rates varied across HLA loci, with DRB1 alleles showing the most associated TCRs and HLA-C alleles the fewest. A later analysis associated some 17,000 TCR beta sequences with specific HLA alleles at a false discovery rate of 0.05. According to a later genetic analysis, donors in an Asian-associated ancestry cluster had fewer N-insertions in productive TCRs than the approximately 710-donor mean. Because HLA typing was unavailable for some donors at each locus, only the typed subset was used in association tests. Correlated functional status among segregating V segments might reflect linkage disequilibrium, but an unknown experimental factor could not be ruled out. The only immune exposure information available for the cohort was CMV serostatus. Some 16 rarely observed V segments, including chromosome 9 orphons, were excluded from the earlier analysis of 550 to 700 of the donors because counts were too low. A further reported finding was that TCR beta sequences accurately predicted the HLA-A and HLA-B alleles for most subjects in the first cohort. A cluster of highly shared sequence variants was judged likely to represent a technical artifact of the sequencing pipeline. In a later analysis, HLA-associated TCR beta chains showed more clonal expansion and lower generation probabilities than non-associated chains that were equally common. In this cohort, only TCR beta chains were sequenced, and detectable features were limited by the absence of alpha or paired-chain data.

Of note for this clone: The antigen this receptor binds is unknown. No per-base quality is available; no much larger clone lies one base away.

Reading the germline V gene (reference sequence) gives CDR1 MNHEY and CDR2 SMNVEV. Trimming removed 3 bases from V and 5 bases from J; the gene matches leave 14 bases unexplained. Including the terminal cysteine and phenylalanine, the CDR3 comprises 19 residues. Just the 57-base CDR3 DNA is kept, in frame starting at base 1. The TCR originated in a middle-aged woman in good health and CMV-seropositive. The receptor chain draws on TRBV27 and TRBJ2-7; 15 bases in the middle match TRBD2. Sequencing was carried out using PBMCs. The base sequence is TGTGCCAGCAGTTTTAAGGGACATGGGACTAGCGGGAGGTACCACGAGCAGTACTTC. Its protein reads: CASSFKGHGTSGRYHEQYF.